The present T cell receptor beta chain was sequenced within a study of control samples from healthy donors and cancer patients. Here immunoSEQ multiplex PCR was the method, and the copy in TCRdb shows in-frame clones only, minus some. Of 130,000 to 150,000 clones in the sample, approximately 91% were seen once. CDR1 is SGHAT and CDR2 is FQNNGV in the germline V gene. V dropped 6 bases and J dropped 1 base, with 10 bases sitting between them. There are 13 residues in the CDR3. The V and J genes are TRBV11-2 and TRBJ2-7; D remains unclear. The TCR originated in a man between 25 and 39 years old in good health. The source material was blood. As DNA, the CDR3 is TGTGCCAGCAGGGAGTATGGGTCCTACGAGCAGTACTTC. Its protein product is CASREYGSYEQYF.